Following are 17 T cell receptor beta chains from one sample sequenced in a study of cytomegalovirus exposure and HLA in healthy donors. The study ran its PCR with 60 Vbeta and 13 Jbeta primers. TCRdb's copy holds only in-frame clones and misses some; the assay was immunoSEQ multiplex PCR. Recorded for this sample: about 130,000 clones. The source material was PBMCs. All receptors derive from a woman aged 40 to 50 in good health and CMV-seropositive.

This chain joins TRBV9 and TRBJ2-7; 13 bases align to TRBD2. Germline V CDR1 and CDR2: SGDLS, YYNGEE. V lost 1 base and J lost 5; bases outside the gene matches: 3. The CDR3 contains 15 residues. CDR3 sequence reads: CASSVIGLAGDEQYF. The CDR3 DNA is TGTGCCAGCAGCGTAATTGGACTAGCGGGAGACGAGCAGTACTTC.

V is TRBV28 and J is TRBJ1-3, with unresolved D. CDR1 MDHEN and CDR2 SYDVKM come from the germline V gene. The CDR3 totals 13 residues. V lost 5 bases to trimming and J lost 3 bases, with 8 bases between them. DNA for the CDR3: TGTGCCAGCAGTAACTCCGGTGGAAACACCATATATTTT. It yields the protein CASSNSGGNTIYF. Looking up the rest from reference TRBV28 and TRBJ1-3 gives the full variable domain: DVKVTQSSRYLVKRTGEKVFLECVQDMDHENMFWYRQDPGLGLRLIYFSYDVKMKEKGDIPEGYSVSREKKERFSLILESASTNQTSMYLCASSNSGGNTIYFGEGSWLTVV.

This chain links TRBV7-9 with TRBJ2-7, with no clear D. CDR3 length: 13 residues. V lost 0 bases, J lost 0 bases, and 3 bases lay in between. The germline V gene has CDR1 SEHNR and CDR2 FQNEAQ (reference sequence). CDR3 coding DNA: TGTGCCAGCAGCTTAGCAGCCTCCTACGAGCAGTACTTC. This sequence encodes CASSLAASYEQYF.

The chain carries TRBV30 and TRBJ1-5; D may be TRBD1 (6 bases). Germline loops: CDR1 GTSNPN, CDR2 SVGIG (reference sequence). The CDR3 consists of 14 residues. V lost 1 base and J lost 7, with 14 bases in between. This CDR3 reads CAWSDDRTGQPQHF. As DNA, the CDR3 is TGTGCCTGGAGTGACGACAGGACGGGGCAGCCCCAGCATTTT.

The CDR3 reads CASSLIGRGGELFF. The CDR3 nucleotides read TGTGCCAGCAGCTTGATCGGTAGGGGCGGGGAGCTGTTTTTT. The J gene is TRBJ2-2, the V gene TRBV5-6; tentative D call: TRBD1 (5 bases). Germline values: CDR1 SGHDT, CDR2 YYEEEE. The CDR3 contains 14 residues. Trimming pared 1 base from V and 7 bases from J, leaving 11 bases between.

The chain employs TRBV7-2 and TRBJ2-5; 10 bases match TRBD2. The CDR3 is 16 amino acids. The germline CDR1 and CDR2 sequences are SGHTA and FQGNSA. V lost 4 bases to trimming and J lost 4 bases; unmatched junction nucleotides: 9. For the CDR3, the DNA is TGTGCCAGCAGCTCTAGAAGCGGGAGGGCCCTAGAGACCCAGTACTTC. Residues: CASSSRSGRALETQYF. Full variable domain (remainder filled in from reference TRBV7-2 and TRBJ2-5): GAGVSQSPSNKVTEKGKDVELRCDPISGHTALYWYRQSLGQGLEFLIYFQGNSAPDKSGLPSDRFSAERTGGSVSTLTIQRTQQEDSAVYLCASSSRSGRALETQYFGPGTRLLVL.

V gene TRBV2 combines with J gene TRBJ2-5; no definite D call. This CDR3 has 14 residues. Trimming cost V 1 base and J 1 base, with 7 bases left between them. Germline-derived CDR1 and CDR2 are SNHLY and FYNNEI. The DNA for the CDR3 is TGTGCCAGCAGTGAAGTCTTCTTCCAAGAGACCCAGTACTTC. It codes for CASSEVFFQETQYF.

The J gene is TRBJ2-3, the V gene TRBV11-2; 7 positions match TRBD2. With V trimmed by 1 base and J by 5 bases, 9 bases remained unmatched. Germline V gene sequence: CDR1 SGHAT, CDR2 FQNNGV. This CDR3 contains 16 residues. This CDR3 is CASSLGWGGQLDTQYF. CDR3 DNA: TGTGCCAGCAGCTTAGGGTGGGGAGGGCAACTAGATACGCAGTATTTT. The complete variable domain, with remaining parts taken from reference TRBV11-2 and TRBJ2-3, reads EAGVAQSPRYKIIEKRQSVAFWCNPISGHATLYWYQQILGQGPKLLIQFQNNGVVDDSQLPKDRFSAERLKGVDSTLKIQPAKLEDSAVYLCASSLGWGGQLDTQYFGPGTRLTVL.

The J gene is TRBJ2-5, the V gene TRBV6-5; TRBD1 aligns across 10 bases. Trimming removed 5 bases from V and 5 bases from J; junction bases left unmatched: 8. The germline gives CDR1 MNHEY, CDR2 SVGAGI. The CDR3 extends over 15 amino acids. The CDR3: CASSVPRTGGETQYF. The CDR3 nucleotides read TGTGCCAGCAGTGTCCCAAGGACAGGGGGGGAGACCCAGTACTTC.

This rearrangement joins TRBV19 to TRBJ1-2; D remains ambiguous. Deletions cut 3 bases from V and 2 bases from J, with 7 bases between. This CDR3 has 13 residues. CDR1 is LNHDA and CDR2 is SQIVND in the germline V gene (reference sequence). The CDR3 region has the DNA TGTGCCAGTAGTATGAGGGCGAACTATGGCTACACCTTC. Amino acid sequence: CASSMRANYGYTF.

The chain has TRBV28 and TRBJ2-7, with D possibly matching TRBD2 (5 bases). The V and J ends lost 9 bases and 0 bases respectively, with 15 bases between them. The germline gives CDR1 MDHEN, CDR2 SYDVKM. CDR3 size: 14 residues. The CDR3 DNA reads TGTGCCAGTAACCATCCCCGGGGCTCCTACGAGCAGTACTTC. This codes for CASNHPRGSYEQYF.

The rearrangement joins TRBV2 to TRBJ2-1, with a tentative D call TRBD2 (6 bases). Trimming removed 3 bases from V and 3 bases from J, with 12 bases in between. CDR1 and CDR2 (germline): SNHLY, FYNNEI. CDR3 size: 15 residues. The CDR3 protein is CASSDRASDYNEQFF. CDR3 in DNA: TGTGCCAGCAGTGACCGGGCTAGCGACTACAATGAGCAGTTCTTC.

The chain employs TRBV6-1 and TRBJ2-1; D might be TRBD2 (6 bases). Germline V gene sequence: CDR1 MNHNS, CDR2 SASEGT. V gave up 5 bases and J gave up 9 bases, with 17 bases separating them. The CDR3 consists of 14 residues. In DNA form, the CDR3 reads TGTGCCAGCAGTCCACAAGCGGGTAGTCGTGAGCAGTTCTTC. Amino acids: CASSPQAGSREQFF.

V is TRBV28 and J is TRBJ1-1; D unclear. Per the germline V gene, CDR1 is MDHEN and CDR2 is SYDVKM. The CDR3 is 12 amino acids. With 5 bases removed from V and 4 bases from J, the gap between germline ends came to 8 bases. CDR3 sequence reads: CASSRGITEAFF. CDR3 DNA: TGTGCCAGCAGTCGAGGTATCACTGAAGCTTTCTTT.

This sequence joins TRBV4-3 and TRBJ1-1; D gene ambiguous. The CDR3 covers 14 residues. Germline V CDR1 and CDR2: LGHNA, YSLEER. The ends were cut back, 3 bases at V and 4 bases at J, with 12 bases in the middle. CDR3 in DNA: TGCGCCAGCAGCCATAACCCGAGAACCACTGAAGCTTTCTTT. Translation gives CASSHNPRTTEAFF.

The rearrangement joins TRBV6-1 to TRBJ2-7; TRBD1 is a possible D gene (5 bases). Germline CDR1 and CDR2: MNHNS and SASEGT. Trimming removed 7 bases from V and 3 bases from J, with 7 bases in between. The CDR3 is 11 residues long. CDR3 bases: TGTGCCAGCATGACAGTCTACGAGCAGTACTTC. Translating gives CASMTVYEQYF.

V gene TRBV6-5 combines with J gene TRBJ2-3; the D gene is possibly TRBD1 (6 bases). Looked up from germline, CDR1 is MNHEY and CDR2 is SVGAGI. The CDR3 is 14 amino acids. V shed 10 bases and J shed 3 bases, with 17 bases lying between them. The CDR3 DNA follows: TGTGCCACCAGACTGTCAGGGGCGACAGATACGCAGTATTTT. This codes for CATRLSGATDTQYF.